A selection of T cell receptor beta chains follows, all from one sample in a study of CD8 T cells in ankylosing spondylitis. TCRdb redid the calling of the 5' RACE reads with MiXCR, one entry per CDR3 protein. Of about 130,000 distinct CDR3 sequences in the sample, around 7% were seen once. Sequencing was performed on blood, either unsorted or a sorted T cell fraction (not recorded which). The origin of the receptors is a male donor with ankylosing spondylitis or in good health (not recorded which). CDR3s include the opening cysteine and the closing phenylalanine or tryptophan. Fields, in order: clone size, J gene, D gene, V gene, CDR3 protein, CDR3 DNA. D genes are given only for firm matches. A row's size may be missing; if present it is once, few, many or a size class.

abundance: many
j_gene: TRBJ2-1
d_gene: TRBD2
v_gene: TRBV12-3/TRBV12-4
CDR3aa: CASSPYSGRKFF
CDR3nt: TGTGCCAGCAGTCCCTATAGCGGGAGGAAGTTCTTC

abundance: many
j_gene: TRBJ2-5
d_gene: .
v_gene: TRBV5-1
CDR3aa: CASSPTSPETQYF
CDR3nt: TGCGCCAGCAGTCCGACTAGTCCGGAGACCCAGTACTTC

abundance: many
j_gene: TRBJ2-2
d_gene: .
v_gene: TRBV3-1
CDR3aa: CASSPPAGELFF
CDR3nt: TGTGCCAGCAGCCCCCCAGCCGGGGAGCTGTTTTTT

abundance: .
j_gene: TRBJ1-1
d_gene: .
v_gene: TRBV3-1
CDR3aa: CATSPGSAMNTEAFF
CDR3nt: TGTGCCACCAGCCCCGGATCGGCGATGAACACTGAAGCTTTCTTT

abundance: .
j_gene: TRBJ1-3
d_gene: TRBD1
v_gene: TRBV24-1
CDR3aa: CATSDSGQFSGNTIYF
CDR3nt: TGTGCCACCAGTGACTCGGGACAGTTCTCTGGAAACACCATATATTTT

abundance: .
j_gene: TRBJ1-1
d_gene: TRBD1
v_gene: TRBV5-4
CDR3aa: CASGGNRGQGREAFF
CDR3nt: TGTGCCAGCGGCGGGAACAGGGGCCAGGGGAGGGAAGCTTTCTTT

abundance: many
j_gene: TRBJ1-5
d_gene: .
v_gene: TRBV20-1
CDR3aa: CSAREARLSNQPQHF
CDR3nt: TGCAGTGCTAGAGAGGCCAGGCTAAGCAATCAGCCCCAGCATTTT

abundance: many
j_gene: TRBJ1-5
d_gene: .
v_gene: TRBV19
CDR3aa: CASRMGSPRHNQPQHF
CDR3nt: TGTGCCAGTAGGATGGGGAGCCCTCGTCACAATCAGCCCCAGCATTTT

abundance: .
j_gene: TRBJ2-7
d_gene: .
v_gene: TRBV10-3
CDR3aa: CAITEAPAYEQYF
CDR3nt: TGTGCCATCACCGAAGCCCCAGCCTACGAGCAGTACTTC

abundance: many
j_gene: TRBJ2-7
d_gene: .
v_gene: TRBV5-1
CDR3aa: CASLGTNSYEQYF
CDR3nt: TGCGCCAGCCTCGGGACAAACTCCTACGAGCAGTACTTC

abundance: many
j_gene: TRBJ2-7
d_gene: .
v_gene: TRBV20-1
CDR3aa: CSARAPGEQYF
CDR3nt: TGCAGTGCTAGAGCCCCAGGCGAGCAGTACTTC

abundance: .
j_gene: TRBJ1-2
d_gene: TRBD1
v_gene: TRBV12-3/TRBV12-4
CDR3aa: CASSLLTGGSYGYTF
CDR3nt: TGTGCCAGCAGTTTATTAACAGGGGGATCCTATGGCTACACCTTC

abundance: many
j_gene: TRBJ2-5
d_gene: .
v_gene: TRBV5-1
CDR3aa: CASSLIGGSETQYF
CDR3nt: TGCGCCAGCAGCTTGATCGGGGGCTCAGAGACCCAGTACTTC

abundance: many
j_gene: TRBJ1-1
d_gene: .
v_gene: TRBV7-3
CDR3aa: CASSWSSGVEAEAFF
CDR3nt: TGTGCCAGCAGCTGGTCCTCGGGGGTTGAGGCTGAAGCTTTCTTT

abundance: many
j_gene: TRBJ1-1
d_gene: .
v_gene: TRBV12-3/TRBV12-4
CDR3aa: CASRLPGGGMNTEAFF
CDR3nt: TGTGCCAGCAGACTCCCGGGGGGCGGGATGAACACTGAAGCTTTCTTT

abundance: many
j_gene: TRBJ2-3
d_gene: TRBD2
v_gene: TRBV3-1
CDR3aa: CASSHGQRGNTQYF
CDR3nt: TGTGCCAGCAGCCACGGCCAGCGGGGAAATACGCAGTATTTT

abundance: .
j_gene: TRBJ2-5
d_gene: .
v_gene: TRBV5-1
CDR3aa: CASSFVRVETQYF
CDR3nt: TGCGCCAGCAGCTTCGTCAGGGTAGAGACCCAGTACTTC

abundance: few
j_gene: TRBJ2-5
d_gene: .
v_gene: TRBV5-8
CDR3aa: CASRHRAQETQYF
CDR3nt: TGTGCCAGCAGACACAGGGCCCAAGAGACCCAGTACTTC

abundance: many
j_gene: TRBJ2-1
d_gene: .
v_gene: TRBV20-1
CDR3aa: CSAREGSQGGFLKQFF
CDR3nt: TGCAGTGCTAGAGAAGGGAGCCAGGGGGGTTTTCTGAAGCAGTTCTTC

abundance: many
j_gene: TRBJ1-2
d_gene: .
v_gene: TRBV5-6
CDR3aa: CASSLRLSYGYTF
CDR3nt: TGTGCCAGCAGCTTGCGACTATCGTATGGCTACACCTTC

abundance: many
j_gene: TRBJ2-7
d_gene: .
v_gene: TRBV5-1
CDR3aa: CASSLRASSYEQYF
CDR3nt: TGCGCCAGCAGCTTACGGGCCAGCTCCTACGAGCAGTACTTC

abundance: .
j_gene: TRBJ1-6
d_gene: .
v_gene: TRBV5-1
CDR3aa: CASSLEAAAYNSPLHF
CDR3nt: TGCGCCAGCAGCTTGGAAGCGGCAGCCTATAATTCACCCCTCCACTTT

abundance: many
j_gene: TRBJ1-4
d_gene: .
v_gene: TRBV5-1
CDR3aa: CASSLDPPDLDEKLFF
CDR3nt: TGCGCCAGCAGCTTGGACCCACCGGACCTGGACGAAAAACTGTTTTTT

abundance: many
j_gene: TRBJ1-4
d_gene: .
v_gene: TRBV5-6
CDR3aa: CASSPRSINEKLFF
CDR3nt: TGTGCCAGCAGCCCTCGTTCAATAAATGAAAAACTGTTTTTT

abundance: many
j_gene: TRBJ2-3
d_gene: .
v_gene: TRBV29-1
CDR3aa: CSVEPDTQYF
CDR3nt: TGCAGCGTTGAGCCAGATACGCAGTATTTT

abundance: many
j_gene: TRBJ1-5
d_gene: TRBD1
v_gene: TRBV27
CDR3aa: CASSLGDRGHQPQHF
CDR3nt: TGTGCCAGCAGTTTAGGAGACAGGGGTCATCAGCCCCAGCATTTT

abundance: many
j_gene: TRBJ2-3
d_gene: TRBD2
v_gene: TRBV9
CDR3aa: CASSVTSGGALEEDTQYF
CDR3nt: TGTGCCAGCAGCGTAACTAGCGGGGGGGCCCTGGAAGAAGATACGCAGTATTTT

abundance: .
j_gene: TRBJ1-2
d_gene: .
v_gene: TRBV12-3/TRBV12-4
CDR3aa: CASSINGVPTYF
CDR3nt: TGTGCCAGCAGTATCAACGGTGTTCCCACCTACTTC

abundance: many
j_gene: TRBJ2-5
d_gene: .
v_gene: TRBV27
CDR3aa: CASSSLYRDREETQYF
CDR3nt: TGTGCCAGCAGTTCTCTATACAGGGATCGGGAAGAGACCCAGTACTTC

abundance: few
j_gene: TRBJ2-1
d_gene: .
v_gene: TRBV5-1
CDR3aa: CASSLSLALNNEQFF
CDR3nt: TGCGCCAGCAGCTTGTCTCTAGCGCTGAACAATGAGCAGTTCTTC

abundance: many
j_gene: TRBJ2-7
d_gene: TRBD1
v_gene: TRBV5-1
CDR3aa: CASSWTGGFYEQYF
CDR3nt: TGCGCCAGCAGCTGGACAGGGGGCTTTTACGAGCAGTACTTC

abundance: many
j_gene: TRBJ2-1
d_gene: .
v_gene: TRBV10-3
CDR3aa: CAISQDINNEQFF
CDR3nt: TGTGCCATCAGTCAGGACATAAACAATGAGCAGTTCTTC

abundance: many
j_gene: TRBJ2-5
d_gene: TRBD2
v_gene: TRBV28
CDR3aa: CASNLERVAGVSETQYF
CDR3nt: TGTGCCAGCAACCTCGAGAGGGTAGCGGGAGTGTCAGAGACCCAGTACTTC

abundance: many
j_gene: TRBJ2-1
d_gene: TRBD2
v_gene: TRBV24-1
CDR3aa: CATSTRLAYEQFF
CDR3nt: TGTGCCACCAGCACTCGACTAGCCTATGAGCAGTTCTTC

abundance: many
j_gene: TRBJ2-3
d_gene: .
v_gene: TRBV5-1
CDR3aa: CASSPGPISSTDTQYF
CDR3nt: TGCGCCAGCAGCCCAGGGCCGATCTCTAGCACAGATACGCAGTATTTT

abundance: many
j_gene: TRBJ2-1
d_gene: TRBD2
v_gene: TRBV5-1
CDR3aa: CASSPGVLAANEQFF
CDR3nt: TGCGCCAGCAGCCCTGGTGTTCTAGCGGCCAATGAGCAGTTCTTC

abundance: .
j_gene: TRBJ1-2
d_gene: .
v_gene: TRBV3-1
CDR3aa: CASSQLRADGYTF
CDR3nt: TGTGCCAGCAGCCAACTCAGGGCGGATGGCTACACCTTC

abundance: many
j_gene: TRBJ2-3
d_gene: .
v_gene: TRBV7-2
CDR3aa: CASSLVGSDTQYF
CDR3nt: TGTGCCAGCAGCTTAGTTGGTTCCGATACGCAGTATTTT

abundance: many
j_gene: TRBJ2-3
d_gene: TRBD1
v_gene: TRBV12-3/TRBV12-4
CDR3aa: CASSLIAGQGGSDTQYF
CDR3nt: TGTGCCAGCAGTCTCATCGCGGGACAGGGTGGTTCAGATACGCAGTATTTT

abundance: many
j_gene: TRBJ2-3
d_gene: TRBD2
v_gene: TRBV4-2
CDR3aa: CASSQGAGGQGTQYF
CDR3nt: TGTGCCAGCAGCCAAGGAGCGGGGGGGCAGGGTACGCAGTATTTT

abundance: many
j_gene: TRBJ2-5
d_gene: .
v_gene: TRBV10-3
CDR3aa: CAISEWGRETQYF
CDR3nt: TGTGCCATCAGTGAGTGGGGGCGAGAGACCCAGTACTTC

abundance: many
j_gene: TRBJ2-1
d_gene: .
v_gene: TRBV24-1
CDR3aa: CATSDPQVMDEQFF
CDR3nt: TGTGCCACCAGTGATCCCCAAGTCATGGATGAGCAGTTCTTC

abundance: many
j_gene: TRBJ2-3
d_gene: TRBD2
v_gene: TRBV7-9
CDR3aa: CASSLGLAGSTDTQYF
CDR3nt: TGTGCCAGCAGCTTAGGGCTAGCGGGAAGCACAGATACGCAGTATTTT

abundance: many
j_gene: TRBJ2-2
d_gene: TRBD2
v_gene: TRBV12-3/TRBV12-4
CDR3aa: CASSTPGAGPTGELFF
CDR3nt: TGTGCCAGCAGTACACCAGGAGCGGGGCCCACGGGGGAGCTGTTTTTT

abundance: many
j_gene: TRBJ2-1
d_gene: .
v_gene: TRBV20-1
CDR3aa: CSAPPSSYNEQFF
CDR3nt: TGCAGTGCTCCTCCGAGCTCCTACAATGAGCAGTTCTTC

abundance: many
j_gene: TRBJ2-6
d_gene: .
v_gene: TRBV29-1
CDR3aa: CSVDRSGANVLTF
CDR3nt: TGCAGCGTTGACCGCTCTGGGGCCAACGTCCTGACTTTC

abundance: many
j_gene: TRBJ2-7
d_gene: TRBD1
v_gene: TRBV6-1
CDR3aa: CASSHWDRLYEQYF
CDR3nt: TGTGCCAGCAGTCATTGGGACAGACTCTACGAGCAGTACTTC

abundance: many
j_gene: TRBJ2-3
d_gene: .
v_gene: TRBV5-1
CDR3aa: CASSPGGVTDTQYF
CDR3nt: TGCGCCAGCAGCCCCGGTGGGGTCACAGATACGCAGTATTTT

abundance: many
j_gene: TRBJ2-7
d_gene: .
v_gene: TRBV10-3
CDR3aa: CATCGRIPSYEQYF
CDR3nt: TGTGCCACTTGTGGACGAATCCCATCCTACGAGCAGTACTTC

abundance: many
j_gene: TRBJ1-4
d_gene: .
v_gene: TRBV7-2
CDR3aa: CASSLVKGVGEKLFF
CDR3nt: TGTGCCAGCAGCTTAGTGAAGGGGGTTGGGGAAAAACTGTTTTTT

abundance: many
j_gene: TRBJ2-5
d_gene: .
v_gene: TRBV20-1
CDR3aa: CSARSGGGQARKETQYF
CDR3nt: TGCAGTGCTAGATCGGGGGGGGGACAGGCGAGAAAAGAGACCCAGTACTTC

abundance: many
j_gene: TRBJ1-3
d_gene: .
v_gene: TRBV7-9
CDR3aa: CASSPGRDPGNTIYF
CDR3nt: TGTGCCAGCAGTCCCGGACGGGACCCTGGAAACACCATATATTTT

abundance: many
j_gene: TRBJ1-2
d_gene: .
v_gene: TRBV7-8
CDR3aa: CASSLGKGPYGYTF
CDR3nt: TGTGCCAGCAGCTTAGGGAAAGGACCCTATGGCTACACCTTC

abundance: few
j_gene: TRBJ2-2
d_gene: .
v_gene: TRBV18
CDR3aa: CASSLRTGELFF
CDR3nt: TGTGCCAGCTCCCTGAGGACCGGGGAGCTGTTTTTT

abundance: many
j_gene: TRBJ2-4
d_gene: .
v_gene: TRBV12-3/TRBV12-4
CDR3aa: CASSFGFAPKNIQYF
CDR3nt: TGTGCCAGCAGTTTTGGTTTCGCACCCAAAAACATTCAGTACTTC